A single sample gave rise to the 27 T cell receptor beta chains below, sequenced in a study of shared clonotypes between healthy human individuals. This table comes from immunoSEQ multiplex PCR, and its TCRdb copy is limited to in-frame clones, with some not included. The data contain about 600,000 clones, more than 95% of them singletons. Sequencing was performed on naive CD4+ T cells sorted from blood. Subset in this sample: CD45RA+ positively selected. The receptor source for this set is a woman younger than 45 in good health.

J is TRBJ1-3 and V is TRBV5-1; no reliable D call. Trimming took 1 base from V and 0 from J, leaving 11 bases between them. This CDR3 is built from 16 residues. Germline loops: CDR1 SGHRS, CDR2 YFSETQ. In DNA form, the CDR3 reads TGCGCCAGCAGCTTGATGGCCGAAGACTCTGGAAACACCATATATTTT. Its protein is CASSLMAEDSGNTIYF.

The rearrangement joins TRBV18 to TRBJ1-4, with TRBD1 identical over 8 bases. Germline V CDR1 and CDR2: KGHSH, LQKENI. The CDR3 length is 14 residues. J lost 7 bases, V lost 4 bases, and 5 bases had no gene match. CDR3 nucleotides: TGTGCCAGCTCACTAGGACAGGGTGCTGAAAAACTGTTTTTT. Encoded protein: CASSLGQGAEKLFF.

This rearrangement joins TRBV5-4 to TRBJ1-4, with 10 positions matching TRBD1. Losses at the gene ends were 3 bases for V and 4 bases for J; bases not matched to a gene: 3. This CDR3 spans 15 amino acids. The germline V gene has CDR1 SGHNT and CDR2 YYREEE (reference sequence). CDR3 in amino acids: CASSSGQGVNEKLFF. The DNA for the CDR3 is TGTGCCAGCAGCTCTGGACAGGGGGTTAATGAAAAACTGTTTTTT.

This sequence joins TRBV5-1 and TRBJ2-3, with 7 bases lining up with TRBD2. The CDR3 is 15 amino acids. V was clipped by 4 bases and J by 0 bases; unmatched bases: 5. Germline lookup yields CDR1 SGHRS and CDR2 YFSETQ. DNA of the CDR3: TGCGCCAGCAGCGGAAGGACTAGTAGCACAGATACGCAGTATTTT. It codes for CASSGRTSSTDTQYF.

This sequence joins TRBV9 and TRBJ2-1; 13 nucleotides match TRBD2. CDR1 is SGDLS, CDR2 YYNGEE, per germline. Unmatched junction bases numbered 9, after V lost 4 bases and J lost 5 bases. The CDR3 is 17 residues long. CDR3 protein: CASSPSRGTSGNNEQFF. As DNA, the CDR3 is TGTGCCAGCAGCCCGTCAAGGGGGACTAGCGGGAACAATGAGCAGTTCTTC.

The chain is built from TRBV5-6 and TRBJ1-1; D might be TRBD1 (5 bases). The CDR3 totals 15 residues. From germline, CDR1 is SGHDT and CDR2 YYEEEE. The ends were cut back, 2 bases at V and 5 bases at J, with 16 bases in the middle. The CDR3 nucleotides are TGTGCCAGCAGCTTAGGTTCAGGGCTGGGGACTGAAGCTTTCTTT. It translates to CASSLGSGLGTEAFF.

The chain couples TRBV7-9 to TRBJ1-4, with a possible D match to TRBD1 (6 bases). The CDR3 is 14 amino acids. Germline CDR1 is SEHNR and CDR2 is FQNEAQ (reference sequence). Trimming cost V 10 bases and J 11 bases, with 23 bases left between them. This CDR3 reads CATVRGTSGGKLFF. The CDR3 DNA is TGTGCCACCGTGAGGGGGACCTCCGGGGGGAAACTGTTTTTT.

The CDR3 loop is CARVLWPLWYGYTF. The CDR3 DNA follows: TGTGCCAGGGTCCTTTGGCCCCTATGGTATGGCTACACCTTC. The J gene is TRBJ1-2, the V gene TRBV28; D call uncertain. V was pared by 9 bases and J by 5 bases, with 19 bases between. Germline V CDR1 and CDR2: MDHEN, SYDVKM. The CDR3 covers 14 residues.

Points on this clone: This same CDR3 is encoded by further DNA sequences in the sample. The chain has TRBV7-2 and TRBJ2-1, with a possible D match to TRBD2 (6 bases). Germline V gene lookup returns CDR1 SGHTA and CDR2 FQGNSA. This CDR3 comprises 16 residues. V was trimmed by 1 base and J by 0 bases, leaving 10 bases between them. CDR3 loop: CASSLVAGSSYNEQFF. CDR3 DNA: TGTGCCAGCAGCTTAGTTGCGGGGAGCTCCTACAATGAGCAGTTCTTC.

The chain has TRBV4-1 and TRBJ2-1; D is possibly TRBD1 or TRBD2 (5 bases each). CDR3 size: 16 residues. The V end lost 4 bases, the J end lost 6 bases, and 19 bases lay between the germline ends. Germline CDR1 is MGHRA and CDR2 is YSYEKL. CDR3 amino acids: CASSPLGTSMGNEQFF. The CDR3 region has the DNA TGCGCCAGCAGCCCCCTAGGGACCTCGATGGGCAATGAGCAGTTCTTC.

The chain joins TRBV27 to TRBJ2-7; the D call may be TRBD1 or TRBD2 (5 bases each). V lost 6 bases and J 4 bases, leaving 19 bases between the germline ends. Germline loops: CDR1 MNHEY, CDR2 SMNVEV (reference sequence). CDR3 length: 15 residues. CDR3 in DNA: TGTGCCAGCAGGCCGGACTTAACTAAGGGGTACGAGCAGTACTTC. Its translation: CASRPDLTKGYEQYF.

On this clone itself: The germline gene is not matched at one end of the junction; a read error may be the cause. This sequence joins TRBV11-2 and TRBJ2-5; D call uncertain. The J call may be faulty, since TRBJ2-7 better matches the DNA end. CDR1 is SGHAT, CDR2 FQNNGV, per germline. CDR3 length: 13 amino acids. DNA for the CDR3: TGTGCCAGCATCTCTTTAAGGTCCTCCGAGCAGTACTTC. This sequence encodes CASISLRSSEQYF.

CDR3 nucleotides: TGCGCCAGCAGCGGGAATTTTGAAAACACCATATATTTT. It codes for CASSGNFENTIYF. V and J are TRBV4-1 and TRBJ1-3, with no clear D. Trimming removed 5 bases from V and 6 bases from J, with 11 bases in between. CDR3 length: 13 amino acids. Germline assignment: CDR1 MGHRA and CDR2 YSYEKL.

This chain uses TRBV7-9 with TRBJ2-7; 8 bases agree with TRBD2. V shed 5 bases and J 7 bases; nucleotides not matched to a gene: 7. The V gene's germline CDR1 is SEHNR and CDR2 FQNEAQ (reference sequence). This CDR3 is 13 amino acids long. The CDR3 here is CASSLRTSWEQYF. The CDR3 coding sequence is TGTGCCAGCAGCCTAAGGACTAGCTGGGAGCAGTACTTC.

The J gene is TRBJ2-5, the V gene TRBV9, with D perhaps assigned TRBD1 or TRBD2 (5 bases each). Germline CDR1 is SGDLS and CDR2 is YYNGEE. V lost 4 bases and J 9 bases, leaving 19 bases between the germline ends. This CDR3 has 14 residues. The CDR3 loop is CASSPGDLPRAQYF. In DNA form, the CDR3 reads TGTGCCAGCAGCCCCGGGGACCTACCGCGGGCCCAGTACTTC.

This rearrangement joins TRBV7-8 to TRBJ2-1; possibly TRBD2 for D (6 bases). Germline V CDR1 and CDR2: SGHVS, FQNEAQ. The CDR3 loop spans 15 amino acids. V lost 4 bases to trimming and J lost 4 bases, with 14 bases between them. CDR3 sequence: CASSSPGLTYNEQFF. The DNA for the CDR3 is TGTGCCAGCAGCTCGCCGGGACTGACTTACAATGAGCAGTTCTTC. The full variable domain, with the rest looked up from reference TRBV7-8 and TRBJ2-1, is GAGVSQSPRYKVAKRGQDVALRCDPISGHVSLFWYQQALGQGPEFLTYFQNEAQLDKSGLPSDRFFAERPEGSVSTLKIQRTQQEDSAVYLCASSSPGLTYNEQFFGPGTRLTVL.

The genes are TRBV5-1 and TRBJ1-1, with D possibly being TRBD1 (5 bases). Germline V gene data show CDR1 as SGHRS and CDR2 as YFSETQ. CDR3 size: 16 residues. V was cut by 0 bases and J by 3 bases, with 15 bases left in between. Here the CDR3 DNA reads TGCGCCAGCAGCTTGGACAGGTACGGGAGGGACACTGAAGCTTTCTTT. It encodes CASSLDRYGRDTEAFF.

CDR3 residues: CASSSGQGGLVAQHF. The CDR3, as DNA: TGTGCCAGCAGCTCGGGACAGGGGGGTTTAGTGGCCCAGCATTTT. The rearrangement uses TRBV7-9 and TRBJ1-5, with 11 bases lining up with TRBD1. The V gene's germline CDR1 is SEHNR and CDR2 FQNEAQ (reference sequence). V dropped 4 bases and J dropped 11; count of bases not matched to a gene: 10. The CDR3 is made up of 15 amino acids.

This sequence joins TRBV5-1 and TRBJ2-5, with D possibly TRBD2 on 5 matching bases. The germline V gene has CDR1 SGHRS and CDR2 YFSETQ. The CDR3 is made up of 14 amino acids. The V end was cut by 0 bases, the J end by 7 bases, with 13 bases between. The CDR3 sequence: CASSLDRIEGTQYF. In DNA, the CDR3 is TGCGCCAGCAGCTTGGACCGGATAGAGGGGACCCAGTACTTC.

V gene TRBV2 combines with J gene TRBJ1-5, with D unclear. Looked up from germline, CDR1 is SNHLY and CDR2 is FYNNEI. The CDR3 contains 12 residues. With 5 bases removed from V and 4 bases from J, the gap between germline ends came to 6 bases. CDR3 residues: CASSRENQPQHF. CDR3 nucleotides: TGTGCCAGCAGTAGGGAAAATCAGCCCCAGCATTTT. The full variable domain, its missing parts supplied by reference TRBV2 and TRBJ1-5, is EPEVTQTPSHQVTQMGQEVILRCVPISNHLYFYWYRQILGQKVEFLVSFYNNEISEKSEIFDDQFSVERPDGSNFTLKIRSTKLEDSAMYFCASSRENQPQHFGDGTRLSIL.

The gene calls are TRBV30 and TRBJ2-3, with TRBD1 identical over 8 bases. CDR1 and CDR2 (germline): GTSNPN, SVGIG (reference sequence). V dropped 1 base and J dropped 3; count of bases not matched to a gene: 6. This CDR3 is 15 amino acids long. CDR3 residues: CAWSAGTGLTDTQYF. CDR3 DNA: TGTGCCTGGAGTGCCGGGACAGGCCTAACAGATACGCAGTATTTT.

This chain links TRBV7-9 with TRBJ2-7; a possible D gene is TRBD2 (5 bases). Germline assignment: CDR1 SEHNR and CDR2 FQNEAQ (reference sequence). The length of the CDR3 is 14 residues. V was cut by 5 bases and J by 4 bases, with 15 bases left in between. CDR3 region: CASSPMAGSYEQYF. The DNA of the CDR3 is TGTGCCAGCAGCCCTATGGCGGGCTCTTACGAGCAGTACTTC.

The gene calls are TRBV5-5 and TRBJ2-3; the D call may be TRBD1 or TRBD2 (5 bases each). CDR1 is SGHKS, CDR2 YYEKEE, per germline (reference sequence). The CDR3 has 14 residues. V was pared by 1 base and J by 4 bases, with 10 bases between. CDR3 coding DNA: TGTGCCAGCAGCTTGCTCAGGGACGCAGATACGCAGTATTTT. This encodes CASSLLRDADTQYF.

This clone came up a few times. The genes are TRBV7-9 and TRBJ2-2; 9 bases are a match to TRBD2. Trimming took 5 bases from V and 7 from J; bases not matched to a gene: 8. Germline V gives CDR1 SEHNR, CDR2 FQNEAQ (reference sequence). This CDR3 contains 15 residues. CDR3 protein: CASSLTSGGFGELFF. The CDR3 bases are TGTGCCAGCAGCCTGACTAGCGGCGGGTTCGGGGAGCTGTTTTTT.

This clone was recorded once. CDR3 DNA sequence: TGCGCCAGCGCTCAACCCGGGACAGGGGCCCACGAGCAGTACTTC. The encoded protein is CASAQPGTGAHEQYF. This chain uses TRBV5-1 with TRBJ2-5; 10 bases agree with TRBD1. The assigned J gene may be wrong: the sequence end matches TRBJ2-7 better. Germline-derived CDR1 and CDR2 are SGHRS and YFSETQ. This CDR3 contains 15 residues.

V and J are TRBV2 and TRBJ2-7, with 8 bases aligning to TRBD1. This CDR3 is built from 15 residues. The germline V gene encodes CDR1 SNHLY and CDR2 FYNNEI. V gave up 6 bases and J gave up 2 bases; unmatched junction bases: 9. The CDR3 sequence: CASSEGQVRTYEQYF. The CDR3 bases are TGTGCCAGCAGCGAGGGACAGGTTAGGACCTACGAGCAGTACTTC. Together with reference TRBV2 and TRBJ2-7, the CDR3 gives the full variable domain: EPEVTQTPSHQVTQMGQEVILRCVPISNHLYFYWYRQILGQKVEFLVSFYNNEISEKSEIFDDQFSVERPDGSNFTLKIRSTKLEDSAMYFCASSEGQVRTYEQYFGPGTRLTVT.

This chain links TRBV13 with TRBJ1-4, with D hard to call. Germline V lookup: CDR1 PRHDT, CDR2 FYEKMQ (reference sequence). V dropped 2 bases and J dropped 8 bases, with 12 bases sitting between them. The CDR3 spans 14 residues. DNA for the CDR3: TGTGCCAGCAGCTTAACGGGGAGTCGGGAAAAACTGTTTTTT. This gives the protein CASSLTGSREKLFF.